These 12 T cell receptor beta chains originate from one sample sequenced in a study of shared clonotypes between healthy human individuals. CD8 cells regarded as naive lacked CD45RO, were positively chosen for CCR7, and omitted terminally differentiated effector memory CD45RA+ cells. This table comes from immunoSEQ multiplex PCR, and its TCRdb copy is limited to in-frame clones, with some not included. This sample yields about 1.9 million clones, of which about 93% are seen a single time; over 1.5% belongs to the top ten. Material for sequencing was naive CD8+ T cells from PBMCs. The receptors originated from a man aged 18 to 30 in good health. Some clones in this sample may be carry-over from other donors' samples.

The rearrangement joins TRBV27 to TRBJ1-1, with D hard to call. The germline V and J ends were trimmed by 6 bases and 4 bases, with 21 bases remaining between them. Germline V gene data show CDR1 as MNHEY and CDR2 as SMNVEV (reference sequence). There are 16 residues in the CDR3. The CDR3 bases are TGTGCCAGCAGCCTTCTCACCTATGGGGTGGCCACTGAAGCTTTCTTT. This sequence encodes CASSLLTYGVATEAFF.

Here the CDR3 DNA reads TGTGCCAGCCTCGGACAGGGAAGTGTCAGGGACTATGGCTACACCTTC. Encoded protein: CASLGQGSVRDYGYTF. V gene TRBV6-6 combines with J gene TRBJ1-2; 8 nucleotides align to TRBD1. Looked up from germline, CDR1 is MNHNY and CDR2 is SVGAGI (reference sequence). The CDR3 spans 16 residues. J gave up 3 bases and V 8 bases, and 14 bases lay outside the gene matches.

This chain uses TRBV7-9 with TRBJ1-1; 8 bases fit TRBD1. J lost 1 base, V lost 4 bases, and 2 bases had no gene match. The V gene's germline CDR1 is SEHNR and CDR2 FQNEAQ (reference sequence). This CDR3 contains 14 residues. DNA for the CDR3: TGTGCCAGCAGCTACGGACAGGGGAACACTGAAGCTTTCTTT. This gives the protein CASSYGQGNTEAFF.

V usage is TRBV10-1 and J usage is TRBJ1-1, with TRBD1 matching over 7 bases. With 3 bases clipped from V and 3 bases from J, the junction kept 7 bases outside the gene matches. The length of the CDR3 is 15 residues. Germline V gives CDR1 WNHNN, CDR2 SYGVQD (reference sequence). The CDR3: CASSDPRTGDTEAFF. The CDR3 DNA sequence: TGCGCCAGCAGTGATCCTCGGACAGGAGACACTGAAGCTTTCTTT.

The gene calls are TRBV6-6 and TRBJ2-3; the match to TRBD2 covers 13 bases. Germline V gene lookup returns CDR1 MNHNY and CDR2 SVGAGI (reference sequence). V was pared by 4 bases and J by 6 bases, with 4 bases of the junction left unmatched. The CDR3 covers 15 residues. The DNA for the CDR3 is TGTGCCAGCAGTTGGACTAGCGGGGGTGTCGATACGCAGTATTTT. Its protein is CASSWTSGGVDTQYF.

This clone was counted a single time. The chain uses TRBV28 and TRBJ1-5; D perhaps matches TRBD1 (5 bases). The germline V and J ends were trimmed by 6 bases and 1 base, with 16 bases remaining between them. Looked up from germline, CDR1 is MDHEN and CDR2 is SYDVKM. The CDR3 consists of 16 residues. The chain's CDR3 is CASSGTIPRSNQPQHF. The CDR3 coding sequence is TGTGCCAGCAGCGGGACCATCCCAAGAAGCAATCAGCCCCAGCATTTT. Variable domain in full (rest from reference TRBV28 and TRBJ1-5): DVKVTQSSRYLVKRTGEKVFLECVQDMDHENMFWYRQDPGLGLRLIYFSYDVKMKEKGDIPEGYSVSREKKERFSLILESASTNQTSMYLCASSGTIPRSNQPQHFGDGTRLSIL.

Concerning this clone: One junction end does not reproduce the germline sequence, and a read error may be involved. The V gene is TRBV30, the J gene TRBJ1-3; TRBD1 is a possible D gene (5 bases). The germline V gene encodes CDR1 GTSNPN and CDR2 SVGIG (reference sequence). The CDR3 sequence is 15 residues long. CDR3 sequence reads: CARRDVLWSGNTIYF. The CDR3 region has the DNA TGTGCCCGGAGGGACGTCTTGTGGTCAGGAAACACCATATATTTT.

The V gene is TRBV7-9, the J gene TRBJ2-5, with D hard to call. Looked up from germline, CDR1 is SEHNR and CDR2 is FQNEAQ (reference sequence). This CDR3 has 14 residues. V was shortened by 6 bases and J by 4 bases, with 15 bases between the two germline ends. CDR3: CASSKVGARETQYF. CDR3 sequence (DNA): TGTGCCAGCAGTAAGGTGGGCGCGAGAGAGACCCAGTACTTC.

V gene TRBV6-1 combines with J gene TRBJ2-1; D is unresolved. This CDR3 has 15 amino acids. V lost 6 bases, J lost 2 bases, and 14 bases lay in between. Germline assignment: CDR1 MNHNS and CDR2 SASEGT. In DNA, the CDR3 is TGTGCCAGCAGCCCTTCTATGTTCGCCTACAATGAGCAGTTCTTC. As protein: CASSPSMFAYNEQFF.

CDR3 loop: CASSHRAIEQYF. The CDR3 nucleotides read TGTGCCAGCAGTCACAGGGCGATCGAGCAGTACTTC. The chain uses TRBV28 and TRBJ2-7; a weak D match, TRBD1 (6 bases). The CDR3 spans 12 residues. V lost 5 bases and J lost 6, with 11 bases in between. Per the germline V gene, CDR1 is MDHEN and CDR2 is SYDVKM.

The chain uses TRBV23-1 and TRBJ2-3; D is unclear. TRBV23-1 belongs to the ORF category, with a function that is uncertain. There are 11 residues in the CDR3. Trimming took off 7 bases at V and 5 bases at J, with 7 bases between the two ends. This CDR3 is CASKEQDTQYF. The CDR3 nucleotides read TGCGCCAGCAAAGAGCAAGATACGCAGTATTTT.

The chain uses TRBV9 and TRBJ1-3; TRBD1 matches 7 bases. This CDR3 is built from 20 residues. From germline, CDR1 is SGDLS and CDR2 YYNGEE. V was clipped by 0 bases and J by 0 bases; unmatched bases: 15. This CDR3 reads CASSVGLGQSLLYSGNTIYF. The CDR3 nucleotides read TGTGCCAGCAGCGTAGGTCTGGGACAGAGCCTTCTATACTCTGGAAACACCATATATTTT.